These 5 T cell receptor beta chains were all obtained from the same sample, sequenced in a study of tumor and adjacent non-tumor tissue in lung cancer. TCRbeta libraries were built with three rounds of nested PCR, modified from ARM-PCR. TCRdb re-called the multiplex PCR reads through MiXCR, storing one row per CDR3 protein. The repertoire holds some 200,000 distinct CDR3 sequences, with 60% to 75% as singletons. RNA was extracted from bulk tissue without any cell sorting. The sequenced material came from lung tumor tissue. All receptors derive from a man between 60 and 70 years old with non-small cell lung cancer.

To note about this clonotype: This CDR3 fails to terminate in the conserved phenylalanine or tryptophan, so it likely reflects a read error. The chain recombines TRBV12-5 with TRBJ2-6; D is possibly TRBD1 or TRBD2 (6 bases each). Between the trimmed V and J ends, which lost 3 bases and 5 bases, there was a span of 20 bases. Germline CDR1 reads LGHNT; CDR2 reads FRNRAP. CDR3 length equals 18 residues. The CDR3 here is CASGFFLGGAGWANVLTI. The CDR3 nucleotides read TGTGCTAGTGGTTTCTTCTTGGGGGGCGCAGGTTGGGCCAACGTCCTGACTATC.

Comments on this clonotype: A much larger clone differs from this one at a single base, so this may be a read error. The chain joins TRBV6-6 to TRBJ2-7, with D perhaps TRBD1 (5 bases). Germline V gene sequence: CDR1 MNHNY, CDR2 SVGAGI (reference sequence). The CDR3 totals 14 residues. The CDR3 coding sequence is TGTACCAGCAGTTACGAACCCCTGGCAGGGTCGCAGTACTTC. This codes for CTSSYEPLAGSQYF.

This clonotype was picked up a small number of times. This rearrangement joins TRBV7-8 to TRBJ2-3, with 9 bases identical to TRBD2. Trimming took 0 bases from V and 5 from J; bases not matched to a gene: 9. The CDR3 extends over 17 amino acids. Germline V gene data show CDR1 as SGHVS and CDR2 as FQNEAQ. The CDR3 here is CASSLAPAGGLGDTQYF. The CDR3 nucleotides are TGTGCCAGCAGCTTAGCACCTGCGGGGGGGCTGGGAGATACGCAGTATTTT.

Comment on this clonotype: This clone may be a read error of a much larger clone one base away. The chain links TRBV12-3 or TRBV12-4 to TRBJ2-2, with a possible D match to TRBD2 (6 bases). This CDR3 region has 14 residues. Here the CDR3 DNA reads TGTACCAGCAGTTTCGTCGGGGGCACCGGGGAGCTGTTTTTT. It translates to CTSSFVGGTGELFF.

Many counts were recorded for this clonotype. V is TRBV20-1 and J is TRBJ2-3; 10 bases line up with TRBD2. CDR1 is DFQATT and CDR2 is SNEGSKA in the germline V gene (reference sequence). The ends lost 5 bases at V and 4 bases at J; junction bases unmatched: 9. This CDR3 contains 15 residues. The CDR3 here is CSAPPTSGVADTQYF. For the CDR3, the DNA is TGCAGTGCTCCCCCTACTAGCGGGGTGGCAGATACGCAGTATTTT.